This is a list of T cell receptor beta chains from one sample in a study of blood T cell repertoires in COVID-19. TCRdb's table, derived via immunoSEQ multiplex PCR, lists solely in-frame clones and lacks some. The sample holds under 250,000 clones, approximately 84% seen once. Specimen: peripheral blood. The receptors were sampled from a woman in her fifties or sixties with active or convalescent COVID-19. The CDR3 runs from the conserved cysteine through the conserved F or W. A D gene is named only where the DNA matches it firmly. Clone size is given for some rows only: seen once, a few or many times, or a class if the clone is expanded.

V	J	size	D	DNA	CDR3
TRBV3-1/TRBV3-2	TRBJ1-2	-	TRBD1	TGTGCCAGCAGTCCCACAAACAGGGGAAGTGGCTACACCTTC	CASSPTNRGSGYTF
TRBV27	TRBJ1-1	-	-	TGTGCCAGCAGTTATCGGAGCCCCGGGACAAGCGGGAACACTGAAGCTTTCTTT	CASSYRSPGTSGNTEAFF
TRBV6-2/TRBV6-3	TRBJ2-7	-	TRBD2	TGTGCCAGCAGTTTGAGCGGGAGCTCCTACGAGCAGTACTTC	CASSLSGSSYEQYF
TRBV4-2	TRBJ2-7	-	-	TGTGCCAGCAGCCAAGTCGGGGATAGCTCCTACGAGCAGTACTTC	CASSQVGDSSYEQYF
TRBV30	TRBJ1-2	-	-	TGTGCCTGGAAAAATTGGTTGGAGGGCTACACCTTC	CAWKNWLEGYTF
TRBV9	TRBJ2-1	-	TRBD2	TGTGCCAGCAGCGGCCTAACTAGCGACCACAATGAGCAGTTCTTC	CASSGLTSDHNEQFF
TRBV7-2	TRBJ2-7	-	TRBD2	TGTGCCAGCAGCCTCGAACGCGGGAGATCCGAGCAGTACTTC	CASSLERGRSEQYF
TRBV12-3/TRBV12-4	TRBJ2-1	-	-	TGTGCCAGCACCCGCGGGGACCACAATGAGCAGTTCTTC	CASTRGDHNEQFF
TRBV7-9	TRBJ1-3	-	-	TGTGCCAGCAGGACAGACCGCTCTGGAAACACCATATATTTT	CASRTDRSGNTIYF
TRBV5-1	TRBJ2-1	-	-	TGCGCCAGCAGCCTGACCTTGTTGACAAGTTACAATGAGCAGTTCTTC	CASSLTLLTSYNEQFF
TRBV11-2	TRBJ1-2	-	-	TGTGCCAGCAGCTTATCCCCAACAGGGACTAACTATGGCTACACCTTC	CASSLSPTGTNYGYTF
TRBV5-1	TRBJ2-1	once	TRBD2	TGCGCCAGCAGCGCTAGCGGGAGAGGGACCTACAATGAGCAGTTCTTC	CASSASGRGTYNEQFF
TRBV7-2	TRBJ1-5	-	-	TGTGCCAGCAGCTTGGGGGCCCAAGGCAATCAGCCCCAGCATTTT	CASSLGAQGNQPQHF
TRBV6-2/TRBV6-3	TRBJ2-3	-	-	TGTGCCAGCAGTTCCCGGGACACCTCTTGGGGAACGCAGTATTTT	CASSSRDTSWGTQYF
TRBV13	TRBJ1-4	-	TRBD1	TGTGCCAGCAGTTCAGGGGGACAGGGAGGCTCTAATGAAAAACTGTTTTTT	CASSSGGQGGSNEKLFF
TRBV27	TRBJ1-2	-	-	TGTGCCAGCAGTCCTCTACAGGGTGCTAACTATGGCTACACCTTC	CASSPLQGANYGYTF
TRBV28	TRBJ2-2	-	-	TGTGCCAGCAGTTTATCACCCTTGTCATCGGCCGGGGAGCTGTTTTTT	CASSLSPLSSAGELFF
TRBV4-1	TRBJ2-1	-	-	TGCGCCAGCAGCCAAGATGTAGGCTCTAGGATTGTCGCCTACAATGAGCAGTTCTTC	CASSQDVGSRIVAYNEQFF
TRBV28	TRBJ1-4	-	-	TGTGCCAGCAGTTCCGGGACACCTGATGAAAAACTGTTTTTT	CASSSGTPDEKLFF
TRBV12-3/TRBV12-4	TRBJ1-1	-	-	TGTGCCAGCGGTCGGACAGAGAACACTGAAGCTTTCTTT	CASGRTENTEAFF
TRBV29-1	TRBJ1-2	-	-	TGCAGCGTTGAAGGCCCGGTAGGGGGCTATGGCTACACCTTC	CSVEGPVGGYGYTF
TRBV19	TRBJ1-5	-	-	TGTGCCAGTAGTATAACCCCCCGGGGCAATCAGCCCCAGCATTTT	CASSITPRGNQPQHF
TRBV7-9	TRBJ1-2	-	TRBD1	TGTGCCAGCAGCAATAGGGACAGGGGGCAATATGGCTACACCTTC	CASSNRDRGQYGYTF
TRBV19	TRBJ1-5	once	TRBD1	TGTGCCAGTAGGAGGGACAGGGGGCTCCCTGAACATTTT	CASRRDRGLPEHF
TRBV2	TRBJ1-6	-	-	TGTGCCAGCACCCAAGCGGGTTCGGATAATTCACCCCTCCACTTT	CASTQAGSDNSPLHF
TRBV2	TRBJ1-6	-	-	TGTGCCAGCGGGAGCACCCGGGGTTCACCCCTCCACTTT	CASGSTRGSPLHF
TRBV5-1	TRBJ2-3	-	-	TGCGCCAGCAGCTTGATAACCCGGGGCACAGATACGCAGTATTTT	CASSLITRGTDTQYF
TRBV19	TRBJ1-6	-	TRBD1	TGTGCCAGTAGAGGGGACAGCTTTAATTCACCCCTCCACTTT	CASRGDSFNSPLHF
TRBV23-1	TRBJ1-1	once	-	TGCGCCAGCAGTCTGCGGTCATGCACTGAAGCTTTCTTT	CASSLRSCTEAFF
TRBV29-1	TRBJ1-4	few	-	TGCAGCGTTGTGCTCCTGGACAGTAATGAAAAACTGTTTTTT	CSVVLLDSNEKLFF
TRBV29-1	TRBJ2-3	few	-	TGCAGCGTTGAGGGTGTATCGGGGTACACAGATACGCAGTATTTT	CSVEGVSGYTDTQYF
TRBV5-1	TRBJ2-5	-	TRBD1	TGCGCCAGCAGCTCGGGGGTCCAGGGGGCGGGAGAGACCCAGTACTTC	CASSSGVQGAGETQYF
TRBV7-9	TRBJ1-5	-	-	TGTGCCAGCAGCGCTACAGGATTCAATCAGCCCCAGCATTTT	CASSATGFNQPQHF
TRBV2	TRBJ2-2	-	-	TGTGCCAGCAGTGAAAGGCAGGGCACGAACACCGGGGAGCTGTTTTTT	CASSERQGTNTGELFF
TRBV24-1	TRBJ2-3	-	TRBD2	TGTGCCACCAGTGATGCAACTAGCGGGTACACAGATACGCAGTATTTT	CATSDATSGYTDTQYF
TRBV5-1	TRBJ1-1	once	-	TGCGCCAGCAGCTTGGAGCCAGGGGAGAAGACTGAAGCTTTCTTT	CASSLEPGEKTEAFF
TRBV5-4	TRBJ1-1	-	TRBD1	TGTGCCAGCAGCGCCCGGGACAGGGCGTCTACCGAAGCTTTCTTT	CASSARDRASTEAFF
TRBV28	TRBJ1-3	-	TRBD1	TGTGCCAGCAGTTTGGACAGGGGGCGCCGAAACACCATATATTTT	CASSLDRGRRNTIYF
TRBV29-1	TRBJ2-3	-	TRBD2	TGCAGCGTGCGGGGGATTGGCACAGATACGCAGTATTTT	CSVRGIGTDTQYF
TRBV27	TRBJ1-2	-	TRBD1	TGTGCCAGCAGTCCAGGGGGTGGACAGCCGGACCTTAACTATGGCTACACCTTC	CASSPGGGQPDLNYGYTF
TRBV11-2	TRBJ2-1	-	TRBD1	TGTGCCAGCAGCCCCCAGACAGGGGCGAATGAGCAGTTCTTC	CASSPQTGANEQFF
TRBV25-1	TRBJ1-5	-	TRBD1	TGTGCCAGCAGTGAAAGTACCGGGACAGGGGGCGCAGGGCAGCCCCAGCATTTT	CASSESTGTGGAGQPQHF
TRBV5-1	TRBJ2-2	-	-	TGCGCCAGCACTTTGCCCTTTAGCACCGGGGAGCTGTTTTTT	CASTLPFSTGELFF
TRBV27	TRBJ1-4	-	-	TGTGCCAGCAGGCCGATGGGGGCACAAGAAAAACTGTTTTTT	CASRPMGAQEKLFF
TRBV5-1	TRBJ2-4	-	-	TGCGCCAGCAACAAGGACCAGGGTGGAAACATTCAGTACTTC	CASNKDQGGNIQYF
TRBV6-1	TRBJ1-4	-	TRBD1	TGTGCCAGCAGTGAGACAGGGGTTGAAAAACTGTTTTTT	CASSETGVEKLFF
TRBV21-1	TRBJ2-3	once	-	TGTGCCAGCAGCGGAAAGTGTGGGGGGGCCAGGAAGGCGCAGTATTTT	CASSGKCGGARKAQYF
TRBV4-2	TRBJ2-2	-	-	TGTGCCAGCAGCCAAGATAGCGGAGCGAACACCGGGGAGCTGTTTTTT	CASSQDSGANTGELFF
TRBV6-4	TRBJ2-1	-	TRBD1	TGTGCCAGCAGTGAGGGGGACAGGGGCGAGCAGTTCTTC	CASSEGDRGEQFF
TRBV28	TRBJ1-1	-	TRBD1	TGTGCCAGCTTGGGGGGACAGCGTTCCACTGAAGCTTTCTTT	CASLGGQRSTEAFF